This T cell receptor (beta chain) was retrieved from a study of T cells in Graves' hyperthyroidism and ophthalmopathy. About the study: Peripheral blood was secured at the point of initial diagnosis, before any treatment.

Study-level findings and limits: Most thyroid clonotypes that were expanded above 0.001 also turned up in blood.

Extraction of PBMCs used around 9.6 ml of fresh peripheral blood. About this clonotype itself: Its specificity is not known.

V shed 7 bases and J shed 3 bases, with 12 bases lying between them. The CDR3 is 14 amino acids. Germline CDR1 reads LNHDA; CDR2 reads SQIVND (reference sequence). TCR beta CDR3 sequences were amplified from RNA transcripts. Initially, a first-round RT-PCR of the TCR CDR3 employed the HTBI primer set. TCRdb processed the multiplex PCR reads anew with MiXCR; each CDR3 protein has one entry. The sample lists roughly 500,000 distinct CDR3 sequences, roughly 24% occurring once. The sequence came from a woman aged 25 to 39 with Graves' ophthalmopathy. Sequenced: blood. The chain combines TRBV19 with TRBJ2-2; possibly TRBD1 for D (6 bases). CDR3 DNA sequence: TGTGCCAGTACCAGGGGCATAGACACCGGGGAGCTGTTTTTT. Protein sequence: CASTRGIDTGELFF.